Listed below are T cell receptor beta chains from one sample, sequenced in a study of blood T cell repertoires in COVID-19. Profiling relied on immunoSEQ multiplex PCR, and the TCRdb table lists in-frame clones only, not all of them. The sample has some 270,000 clones, more than 85% seen once. Sequencing input: peripheral blood. Every receptor here comes from a man between 25 and 39 years old with acute or convalescent COVID-19. CDR3s include the opening cysteine and the closing phenylalanine or tryptophan. The order of the fields is V gene, clone size, D gene, J gene, CDR3 DNA, CDR3 protein. D genes are given only for firm matches. For some rows the clone size is stated as once, few or many, or as a class when expanded; others skip it.

>TRBV7-2|once|TRBD2|TRBJ2-5
TGTGCCAGCAGCCCCCGACTAGCGGGGTGGGAGACCCAGTACTTC
CASSPRLAGWETQYF
>TRBV5-1|few|NA|TRBJ2-5
TGCGCCAGCAGCTTTAACAGCTTCCAAGAGACCCAGTACTTC
CASSFNSFQETQYF
>TRBV2|NA|TRBD2|TRBJ2-1
TGTGCCAGCAGCGGACTAGTCGATGAGCAGTTCTTC
CASSGLVDEQFF
>TRBV30|NA|NA|TRBJ1-5
TGTGCCTGGAGTGTGAGACAGGTAGTATTGGGCAATCAGCCCCAGCATTTT
CAWSVRQVVLGNQPQHF
>TRBV28|NA|TRBD2|TRBJ2-7
TGTGCCAGCAGTTTTAATCCGGGGTTAGCGGGAGGGCAGCAGTACTTC
CASSFNPGLAGGQQYF
>TRBV5-1|NA|NA|TRBJ2-7
TGCGCCAGCAGCTTCGGGGGTAACGAGCAGTACTTC
CASSFGGNEQYF
>TRBV28|NA|TRBD1|TRBJ1-2
TGTGCCAGCAGTGACCCCGGGACAGGGGAATTATATGGCTACACCTTC
CASSDPGTGELYGYTF
>TRBV5-1|NA|NA|TRBJ2-6
TGCGCCAGCACCTTCCCCTATAATTCTGGGGCCAACGTCCTGACTTTC
CASTFPYNSGANVLTF
>TRBV28|NA|NA|TRBJ1-3
TGTGCCAGCAGGCCACAGGGAACGGGAAACACCATATATTTT
CASRPQGTGNTIYF
>TRBV19|NA|NA|TRBJ2-3
TGTGCCACCCAGCGGATCGGCACAGATACGCAGTATTTT
CATQRIGTDTQYF
>TRBV7-8|NA|NA|TRBJ2-5
TGTGCCAGCAGCCCTAGGTCGAGGGCAAGAGAGACCCAGTACTTC
CASSPRSRARETQYF
>TRBV29-1|NA|NA|TRBJ1-1
TGCAGCGTTGGTGGTCAGGGGCAGGCTGAAGCTTTCTTT
CSVGGQGQAEAFF
>TRBV28|NA|NA|TRBJ1-2
TGTGCCAGCAGTTTGGCCTATGGCTACACCTTC
CASSLAYGYTF
>TRBV2|NA|NA|TRBJ1-6
TGTGCCAGCAGTGTGGGGAGTGGATCACCCCTCCACTTT
CASSVGSGSPLHF
>TRBV6-2/TRBV6-3|NA|NA|TRBJ2-7
TGTGCCAGCAGTCTCACTACCTCCGAGCAGTACTTC
CASSLTTSEQYF
>TRBV10-3|NA|NA|TRBJ1-2
TGTGCCATCGCCGGGGCGGGGGCTGGTCATGGCTACACCTTC
CAIAGAGAGHGYTF
>TRBV24-1|NA|TRBD1|TRBJ2-3
TGTGCCACCAGTGACCCCTCAGGGACAGGGGCCGATACGCAGTATTTT
CATSDPSGTGADTQYF
>TRBV28|NA|NA|TRBJ1-5
TGTGCCAACAGCATCCAGAAGAATCAGCCCCAGCATTTT
CANSIQKNQPQHF
>TRBV15|NA|NA|TRBJ2-5
TGTGCCACCAGCAGAGACTACAGGGCCGGGGAGACCCAGTACTTC
CATSRDYRAGETQYF
>TRBV13|NA|TRBD1|TRBJ2-1
TGTGCCAGCAGCTTGGGACAGGGGTACAATGAGCAGTTCTTC
CASSLGQGYNEQFF
>TRBV9|NA|NA|TRBJ2-7
TGTGCCAGCAGCGTAGGGAGGGGTGGCCCCTCCTACGAGCAGTACTTC
CASSVGRGGPSYEQYF
>TRBV2|NA|NA|TRBJ2-2
TGTGCCAGCAGTATAGCCGGGGAGCTGTTTTTT
CASSIAGELFF
>TRBV30|NA|TRBD2|TRBJ2-2
TGTGCCTGGAGTTTGGGCGGGGGGAACACCGGGGAGCTGTTTTTT
CAWSLGGGNTGELFF
>TRBV4-1|NA|NA|TRBJ1-1
TGCGCCAGCAGCCAAGGTGAAGCGAACACTGAAGCTTTCTTT
CASSQGEANTEAFF
>TRBV2|NA|NA|TRBJ1-2
TGTGCCAGCAGTGAACACTTTAGGATGTCAGCCCTAGTAATTTCCGATAACTATGGCTACACCTTC
CASSEHFRMSALVISDNYGYTF
>TRBV7-3|NA|NA|TRBJ1-6
TGTGCCAGCAGTACGGGTAGTTCACCCCTCCACTTT
CASSTGSSPLHF
>TRBV7-6|NA|NA|TRBJ1-2
TGTGCCAGCAGCCCCTGGGCCGCGGGGAACTATGGCTACACCTTC
CASSPWAAGNYGYTF
>TRBV5-1|NA|NA|TRBJ1-2
TGCGCCAGCAGCCCTGATGGGAGGAGAGGCTACACCTTC
CASSPDGRRGYTF
>TRBV6-4|NA|NA|TRBJ1-5
TGTGCCAGCTCGAAGGAGGTGAATCAGCCCCAGCATTTT
CASSKEVNQPQHF
>TRBV28|NA|NA|TRBJ1-6
TGTGCCAGCAGCCTAGGGACACTGAATTCACCCCTCCACTTT
CASSLGTLNSPLHF
>TRBV5-1|NA|TRBD1|TRBJ2-5
TGCGCCAGCAGCCCAGGGACAGGGGGACAAGAGACCCAGTACTTC
CASSPGTGGQETQYF
>TRBV5-1|NA|NA|TRBJ2-2
TGCGCCAGCAGCTTGGACAGGATCTACACCGGGGAGCTGTTTTTT
CASSLDRIYTGELFF
>TRBV2|NA|TRBD1|TRBJ2-2
TGTGCCAGCACCGGACAGGGGCGAACCGGGGAGCTGTTTTTT
CASTGQGRTGELFF
>TRBV5-1|NA|NA|TRBJ2-2
TGCGCCAGCAGCTTGGTTGCCGGGACCGGGGAGCTGTTTTTT
CASSLVAGTGELFF
>TRBV30|NA|TRBD1|TRBJ2-7
TGTGCCTGGAGTGCCGGGACAGGGCTGCTCGAGCAGTACTTC
CAWSAGTGLLEQYF
>TRBV12-5|NA|TRBD1|TRBJ2-1
TGTGCTAGTGGTTTGCACAGGGGCTACAATGAGCAGTTCTTC
CASGLHRGYNEQFF
>TRBV6-6|once|NA|TRBJ1-2
TGTGCCAGCAGTTCGGAGGGCTACACCTTC
CASSSEGYTF
>TRBV28|NA|NA|TRBJ1-5
TGTGCCAGCAGAGTTTCCAGGGAAGGGCAGCCCCAGCATTTT
CASRVSREGQPQHF
>TRBV24-1|NA|NA|TRBJ2-7
TGTGCCACCAGTAGGGGTTTCTACGAGCAGTACTTC
CATSRGFYEQYF
>TRBV19|NA|TRBD1|TRBJ1-4
TGTGCCAGTAGTACCAGACAGGGAACCAATGAAAAACTGTTTTTT
CASSTRQGTNEKLFF
>TRBV7-9|NA|TRBD2|TRBJ2-1
TGTGCCAGCAGCCCTCTTACTAGCGGGAGATACAATGAGCAGTTCTTC
CASSPLTSGRYNEQFF
>TRBV5-8|NA|TRBD1|TRBJ1-6
TGTGCCAGCAGTCGAACTGGACAGGGGGCGAATTCACCCCTCCACTTT
CASSRTGQGANSPLHF
>TRBV18|NA|TRBD1|TRBJ2-5
TGTGCCAGCTCCCCCGATCGGGACAGAGAGTACTTC
CASSPDRDREYF
>TRBV21-1|NA|NA|TRBJ2-7
TGTGCCAGCAGCTCTAAGGCCCAACAGGGGAGGTACGAGCAGTACTTC
CASSSKAQQGRYEQYF
>TRBV5-1|NA|TRBD1|TRBJ2-1
TGCGCCAGCAAACGCGGGACAGGGCTTTCAAGCTCCTACAATGAGCAGTTCTTC
CASKRGTGLSSSYNEQFF
>TRBV5-1|few|TRBD2|TRBJ2-3
TGCGCCACCCGGGGGACTAGCGGGACGACTAGCACAGATACGCAGTATTTT
CATRGTSGTTSTDTQYF
>TRBV7-9|once|NA|TRBJ1-2
TGTGCCAGCAGCTTAGGGGGCGCGAATGGCTACACCTTC
CASSLGGANGYTF
>TRBV24-1|NA|NA|TRBJ2-1
TGTGCCACCAGTGAGAGGGGGACCCAGCAGTTCTTC
CATSERGTQQFF
>TRBV30|NA|NA|TRBJ2-7
TGTGCCTGGAGCGACAGACCGAGCTCCTACGAGCAGTACTTC
CAWSDRPSSYEQYF
>TRBV7-2|NA|TRBD1|TRBJ2-1
TGTGCCAGCAAGGGGGCAGGAAGCTCCTACAATGAGCAGTTCTTC
CASKGAGSSYNEQFF
>TRBV2|NA|TRBD1|TRBJ1-5
TGTGCCACCGGCCGGGACAGGGGGAATCAGCCCCAGCATTTT
CATGRDRGNQPQHF